This is a list of T cell receptor beta chains from one sample in a study of shared clonotypes between healthy human individuals. Some clones are missing from TCRdb's copy, which holds only in-frame ones; the method was immunoSEQ multiplex PCR. Here the sample spans about 2.2 million clones, 90% to 95% being singletons. The sample comprised naive CD8+ T cells from PBMCs. The receptors here all came from a man younger than 35 in good health. Some clones in this sample may be carry-over from other donors' samples. The CDR3 runs from the conserved cysteine through the conserved F or W. The order of the fields is CDR3 length, V gene, clone size, D gene, J gene, CDR3 protein, CDR3 DNA. D genes are given only for firm matches. Part of the rows lack a size; the others show once, few, many or a class for expanded clones.

14	TRBV9	NA	TRBD2	TRBJ2-7	CASSVGTSGYEQYF	TGTGCCAGCAGCGTAGGGACTAGCGGGTACGAGCAGTACTTC
14	TRBV27	NA	TRBD2	TRBJ2-1	CASSPGLAVHEQFF	TGTGCCAGCAGCCCAGGACTAGCGGTCCATGAGCAGTTCTTC
16	TRBV9	NA	TRBD2	TRBJ2-1	CASSGGGARPYNEQFF	TGTGCCAGCAGCGGCGGGGGGGCGCGGCCCTACAATGAGCAGTTCTTC
12	TRBV19	NA	NA	TRBJ2-7	CASSMGAYEQYF	TGTGCCAGTAGCATGGGTGCCTACGAGCAGTACTTC
15	TRBV9	NA	NA	TRBJ2-7	CASSAGGDRTYEQYF	TGTGCCAGCAGCGCCGGGGGGGACAGGACCTACGAGCAGTACTTC
16	TRBV19	NA	TRBD2	TRBJ2-3	CASSIKRLAGADTQYF	TGTGCCAGTAGTATAAAGAGACTAGCGGGGGCGGATACGCAGTATTTT
14	TRBV7-9	NA	NA	TRBJ1-1	CASSPPDSPIEAFF	TGTGCCAGCAGCCCGCCGGACAGCCCGATTGAAGCTTTCTTT
15	TRBV6-1	NA	TRBD1	TRBJ2-5	CASRLGTVSQETQYF	TGTGCCAGCCGACTCGGGACAGTAAGCCAAGAGACCCAGTACTTC
15	TRBV27	NA	TRBD1	TRBJ1-1	CASSLSQGANTEAFF	TGTGCCAGCAGTTTATCACAGGGGGCGAACACTGAAGCTTTCTTT
14	TRBV27	NA	NA	TRBJ2-1	CASSSLATYNEQFF	TGTGCCAGCAGTTCACTAGCTACGTACAATGAGCAGTTCTTC
14	TRBV5-5	NA	NA	TRBJ2-7	CASSHRDLSYEQYF	TGTGCCAGCAGCCACAGGGACCTCTCCTACGAGCAGTACTTC
19	TRBV5-1	NA	TRBD2	TRBJ2-7	CASSLRSSGSLVESYEQYF	TGCGCCAGCAGCTTGCGCTCTAGCGGGAGCTTGGTAGAGTCCTACGAGCAGTACTTC
15	TRBV13	NA	NA	TRBJ1-1	CASSQMGGGNTEAFF	TGTGCCAGCAGCCAGATGGGGGGCGGTAACACTGAAGCTTTCTTT
15	TRBV21-1	once	NA	TRBJ2-7	CASSIRSGGTGEQYF	TGTGCCAGCAGCATACGTTCCGGGGGGACGGGCGAGCAGTACTTC
12	TRBV7-9	NA	NA	TRBJ2-7	CASSDQLYEQYF	TGTGCCAGCAGCGATCAGCTCTACGAGCAGTACTTC
16	TRBV7-2	NA	NA	TRBJ2-3	CASSPSIVWRSDTQYF	TGTGCCAGCAGCCCCTCCATAGTCTGGCGTAGCGATACGCAGTATTTT
14	TRBV6-5	NA	NA	TRBJ1-2	CASSYSEGHYGYTF	TGTGCCAGCAGTTACTCAGAGGGGCACTATGGCTACACCTTC
14	TRBV27	NA	NA	TRBJ1-1	CASSPTRGGTEAFF	TGTGCCAGCAGCCCGACGAGGGGCGGAACTGAAGCTTTCTTT
14	TRBV7-9	NA	NA	TRBJ2-3	CASSSRRVTDTQYF	TGTGCCAGCAGCAGTAGACGTGTCACAGATACGCAGTATTTT
13	TRBV19	NA	TRBD1	TRBJ1-2	CASSMGTGEGYTF	TGTGCCAGTAGTATGGGCACAGGGGAAGGCTACACCTTC
16	TRBV19	NA	NA	TRBJ1-2	CASSYYREGPNYGYTF	TGTGCCAGTAGTTACTATCGAGAGGGGCCTAACTATGGCTACACCTTC
12	TRBV2	NA	NA	TRBJ2-7	CASSGGSYEQYF	TGTGCCAGCAGTGGGGGATCCTACGAGCAGTACTTC
16	TRBV28	NA	TRBD1	TRBJ2-7	CASSLNPPGQIYEQYF	TGTGCCAGCAGTTTAAATCCCCCGGGACAGATCTACGAGCAGTACTTC
14	TRBV15	NA	NA	TRBJ1-2	CATSRLDSFYGYTF	TGTGCCACCAGCAGACTGGACAGCTTCTATGGCTACACCTTC
15	TRBV2	NA	TRBD2	TRBJ2-7	CASSATSGSGYEQYF	TGTGCCAGCAGCGCCACTAGCGGGAGTGGCTACGAGCAGTACTTC
14	TRBV7-9	NA	TRBD1	TRBJ1-2	CASSPGQGLHGYTF	TGTGCCAGCAGCCCGGGACAGGGCCTCCATGGCTACACCTTC
14	TRBV4-3	NA	NA	TRBJ2-7	CASSQDYSSYEQYF	TGCGCCAGCAGCCAAGACTACTCCTCCTACGAGCAGTACTTC
14	TRBV19	NA	TRBD2	TRBJ2-7	CASSMFGGRNEQYF	TGTGCCAGTAGTATGTTTGGCGGGAGGAACGAGCAGTACTTC
15	TRBV4-1	NA	TRBD2	TRBJ2-2	CASSGAGARTGELFF	TGCGCCAGCAGCGGAGCGGGGGCCCGGACCGGGGAGCTGTTTTTT